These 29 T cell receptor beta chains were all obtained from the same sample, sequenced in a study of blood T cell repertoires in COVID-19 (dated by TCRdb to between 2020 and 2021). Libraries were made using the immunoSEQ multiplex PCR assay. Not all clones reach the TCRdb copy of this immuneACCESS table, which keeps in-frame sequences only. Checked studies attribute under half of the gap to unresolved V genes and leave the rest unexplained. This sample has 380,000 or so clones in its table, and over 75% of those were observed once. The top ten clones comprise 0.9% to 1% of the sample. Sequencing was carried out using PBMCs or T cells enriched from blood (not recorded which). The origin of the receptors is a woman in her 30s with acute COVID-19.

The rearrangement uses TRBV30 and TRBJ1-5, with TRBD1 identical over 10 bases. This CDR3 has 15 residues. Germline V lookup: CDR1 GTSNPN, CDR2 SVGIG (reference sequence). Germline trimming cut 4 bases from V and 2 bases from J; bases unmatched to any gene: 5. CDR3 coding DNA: TGTGCCTGGACTAGCGGGACAGGGGGCAATCAGCCCCAGCATTTT. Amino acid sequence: CAWTSGTGGNQPQHF.

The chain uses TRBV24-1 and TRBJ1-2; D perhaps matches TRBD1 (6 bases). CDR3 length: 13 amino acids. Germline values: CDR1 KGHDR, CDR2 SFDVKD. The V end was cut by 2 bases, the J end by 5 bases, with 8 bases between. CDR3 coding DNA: TGTGCCACCAGTGATTCAGGGGAATATGGCTACACCTTC. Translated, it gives CATSDSGEYGYTF.

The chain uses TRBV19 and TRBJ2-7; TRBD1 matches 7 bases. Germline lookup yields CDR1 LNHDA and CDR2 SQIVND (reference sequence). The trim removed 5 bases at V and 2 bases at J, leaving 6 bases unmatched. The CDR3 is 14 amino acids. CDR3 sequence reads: CASSPGQRTYEQYF. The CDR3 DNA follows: TGTGCCAGTAGTCCGGGACAGCGGACCTACGAGCAGTACTTC.

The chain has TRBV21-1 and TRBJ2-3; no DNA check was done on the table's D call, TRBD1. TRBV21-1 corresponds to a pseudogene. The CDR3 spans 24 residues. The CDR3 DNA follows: TGTGCCAGCAGCAAAGCTGGGCTAGTATCCTACCAGCAGAACCTCACAGGGCCCACAGATACGCAGTATTTT. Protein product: CASSKAGLVSYQQNLTGPTDTQYF.

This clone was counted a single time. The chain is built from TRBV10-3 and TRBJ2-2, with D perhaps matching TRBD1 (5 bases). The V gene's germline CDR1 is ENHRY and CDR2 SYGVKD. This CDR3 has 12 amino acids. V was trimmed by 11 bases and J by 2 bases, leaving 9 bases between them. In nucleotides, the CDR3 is TGTGCCGCCCGGACAAACACCGGGGAGCTGTTTTTT. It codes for CAARTNTGELFF.

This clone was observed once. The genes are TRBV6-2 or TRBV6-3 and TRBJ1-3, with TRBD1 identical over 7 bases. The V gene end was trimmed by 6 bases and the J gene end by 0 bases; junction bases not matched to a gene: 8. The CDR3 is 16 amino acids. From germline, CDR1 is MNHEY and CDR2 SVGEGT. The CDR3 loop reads CASSQDRMSSGNTIYF. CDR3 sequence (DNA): TGTGCCAGCAGCCAGGACAGGATGAGCTCTGGAAACACCATATATTTT.

The CDR3 loop reads CASRTQGVGKLFF. CDR3 bases: TGTGCCAGCAGAACACAGGGGGTCGGTAAACTGTTTTTT. V and J are TRBV6-5 and TRBJ1-4; 8 bases are a match to TRBD1. Germline loops: CDR1 MNHEY, CDR2 SVGAGI. The CDR3 extends over 13 amino acids. After removal of 6 bases from V and 11 bases from J, the junction contained 8 bases not matched to a gene.

Written as DNA, the CDR3 is TGTGCCAGCAGCAAGGACAGGGTCGCCTACGAGCAGTACTTC. Translating gives CASSKDRVAYEQYF. This chain uses TRBV28 with TRBJ2-7, with 8 bases that match TRBD1. The J segment lost 2 bases and the V segment lost 6 bases, leaving 6 bases of the junction unmatched. The CDR3 totals 14 residues. CDR1 MDHEN and CDR2 SYDVKM come from the germline V gene.

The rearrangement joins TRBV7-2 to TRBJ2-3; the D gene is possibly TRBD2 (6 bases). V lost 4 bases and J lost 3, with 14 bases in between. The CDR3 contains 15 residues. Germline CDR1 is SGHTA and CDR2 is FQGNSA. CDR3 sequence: CASSSSGAGTDTQYF. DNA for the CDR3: TGTGCCAGCAGCTCCAGCGGTGCGGGGACAGATACGCAGTATTTT.

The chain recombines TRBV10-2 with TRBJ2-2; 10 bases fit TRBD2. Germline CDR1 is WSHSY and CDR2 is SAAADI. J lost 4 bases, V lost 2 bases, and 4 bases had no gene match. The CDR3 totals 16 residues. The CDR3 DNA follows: TGCGCCAGCAGTGAGGTACTAGCGGGGTTCACCGGGGAGCTGTTTTTT. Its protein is CASSEVLAGFTGELFF.

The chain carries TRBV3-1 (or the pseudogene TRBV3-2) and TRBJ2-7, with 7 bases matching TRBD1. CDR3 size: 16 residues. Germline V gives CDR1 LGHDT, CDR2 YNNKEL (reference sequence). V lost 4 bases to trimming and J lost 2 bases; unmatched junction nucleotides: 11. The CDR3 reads CASSPIGRDRAYEQYF. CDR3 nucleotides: TGTGCCAGCAGCCCCATCGGCAGGGACAGAGCCTACGAGCAGTACTTC.

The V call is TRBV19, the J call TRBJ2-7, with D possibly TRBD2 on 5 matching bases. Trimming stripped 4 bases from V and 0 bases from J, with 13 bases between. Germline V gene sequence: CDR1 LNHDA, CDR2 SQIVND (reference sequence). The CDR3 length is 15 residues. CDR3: CASSRGSANSYEQYF. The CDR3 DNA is TGTGCCAGTAGTAGAGGGTCGGCTAACTCCTACGAGCAGTACTTC. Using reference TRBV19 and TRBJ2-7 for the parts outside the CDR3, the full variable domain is DGGITQSPKYLFRKEGQNVTLSCEQNLNHDAMYWYRQDPGQGLRLIYYSQIVNDFQKGDIAEGYSVSREKKESFPLTVTSAQKNPTAFYLCASSRGSANSYEQYFGPGTRLTVT.

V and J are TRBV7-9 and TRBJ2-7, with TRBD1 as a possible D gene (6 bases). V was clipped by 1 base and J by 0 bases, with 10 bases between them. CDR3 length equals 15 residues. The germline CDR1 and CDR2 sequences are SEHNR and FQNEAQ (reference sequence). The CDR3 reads CASSLGQALSYEQYF. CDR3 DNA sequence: TGTGCCAGCAGCTTAGGACAGGCCCTCTCCTACGAGCAGTACTTC.

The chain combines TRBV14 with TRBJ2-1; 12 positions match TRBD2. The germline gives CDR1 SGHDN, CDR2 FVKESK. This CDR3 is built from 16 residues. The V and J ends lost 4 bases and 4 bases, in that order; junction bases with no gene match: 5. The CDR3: CASSPLAGGVYNEQFF. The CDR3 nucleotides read TGTGCCAGCAGCCCCCTAGCGGGGGGGGTGTACAATGAGCAGTTCTTC.

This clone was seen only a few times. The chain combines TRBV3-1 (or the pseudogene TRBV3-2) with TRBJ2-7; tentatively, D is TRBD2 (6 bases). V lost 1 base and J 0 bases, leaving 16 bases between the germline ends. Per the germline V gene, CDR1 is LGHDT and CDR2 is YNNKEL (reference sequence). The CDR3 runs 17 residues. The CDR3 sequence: CASSQAMWDLSSYEQYF. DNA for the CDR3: TGTGCCAGCAGCCAAGCGATGTGGGACTTAAGCTCCTACGAGCAGTACTTC.

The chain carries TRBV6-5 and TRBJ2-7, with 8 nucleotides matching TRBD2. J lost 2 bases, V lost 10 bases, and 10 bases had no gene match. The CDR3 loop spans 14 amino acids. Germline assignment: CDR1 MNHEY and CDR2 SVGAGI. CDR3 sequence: CATTYIAGTYEQYF. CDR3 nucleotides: TGTGCCACAACCTACATAGCGGGGACCTACGAGCAGTACTTC.

The CDR3 coding sequence is TGTGCCTGGAGTGAGGGACACAGGAACACTGAAGCTTTCTTT. This encodes CAWSEGHRNTEAFF. The chain has TRBV30 and TRBJ1-1; the D gene is possibly TRBD1 (6 bases). Trimming left V 1 base short and J 1 base short, with 10 bases between. The CDR3 is 14 residues long. Germline CDR1 GTSNPN, CDR2 SVGIG (reference sequence).

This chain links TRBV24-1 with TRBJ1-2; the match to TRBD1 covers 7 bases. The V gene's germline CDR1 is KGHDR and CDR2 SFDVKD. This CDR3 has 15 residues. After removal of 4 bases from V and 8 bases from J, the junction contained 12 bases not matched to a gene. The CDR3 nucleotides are TGTGCCACCAGTGACCCAACACAGGGGCTAGGGGGCTACACCTTC. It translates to CATSDPTQGLGGYTF.

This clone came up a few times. CDR3 DNA: TGCGCCAGCAGTGAGTACGCGGCAGGGGGCCTCGGTGCAACCCTCCACTTT. This translates into CASSEYAAGGLGATLHF. The chain links TRBV10-1 to TRBJ1-6; 8 nucleotides match TRBD1. The CDR3 covers 17 residues. The germline CDR1 and CDR2 sequences are WNHNN and SYGVQD (reference sequence). Losses at the gene ends were 1 base for V and 14 bases for J; bases not matched to a gene: 16.

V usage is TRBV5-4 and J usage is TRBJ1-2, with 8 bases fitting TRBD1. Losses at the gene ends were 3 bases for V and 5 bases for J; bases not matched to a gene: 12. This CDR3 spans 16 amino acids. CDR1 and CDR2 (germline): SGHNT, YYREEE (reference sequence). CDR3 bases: TGTGCCAGCAGCTCCGGAAGGACAGGGATCGGGTATGGCTACACCTTC. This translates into CASSSGRTGIGYGYTF.

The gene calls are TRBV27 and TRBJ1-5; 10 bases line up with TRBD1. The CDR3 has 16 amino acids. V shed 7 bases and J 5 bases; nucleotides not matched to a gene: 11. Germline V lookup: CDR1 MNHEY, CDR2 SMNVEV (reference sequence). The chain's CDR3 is CASTLTWTGGHQPQHF. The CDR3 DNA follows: TGTGCCAGCACCCTTACCTGGACAGGGGGGCATCAGCCCCAGCATTTT.

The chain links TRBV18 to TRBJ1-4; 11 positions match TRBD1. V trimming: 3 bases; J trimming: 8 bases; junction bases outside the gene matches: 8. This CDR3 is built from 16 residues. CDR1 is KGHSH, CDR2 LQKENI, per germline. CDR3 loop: CASSPKPGQGEEKLFF. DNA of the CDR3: TGTGCCAGCTCACCCAAACCGGGACAGGGGGAAGAAAAACTGTTTTTT. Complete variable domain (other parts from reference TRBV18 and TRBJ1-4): NAGVMQNPRHLVRRRGQEARLRCSPMKGHSHVYWYRQLPEEGLKFMVYLQKENIIDESGMPKERFSAEFPKEGPSILRIQQVVRGDSAAYFCASSPKPGQGEEKLFFGSGTQLSVL.

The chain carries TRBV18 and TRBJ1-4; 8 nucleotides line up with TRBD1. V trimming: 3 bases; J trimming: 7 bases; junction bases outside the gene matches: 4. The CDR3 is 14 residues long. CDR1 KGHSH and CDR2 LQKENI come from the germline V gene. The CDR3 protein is CASSPQGAPEKLFF. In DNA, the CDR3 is TGTGCCAGCTCACCTCAGGGGGCTCCTGAAAAACTGTTTTTT.

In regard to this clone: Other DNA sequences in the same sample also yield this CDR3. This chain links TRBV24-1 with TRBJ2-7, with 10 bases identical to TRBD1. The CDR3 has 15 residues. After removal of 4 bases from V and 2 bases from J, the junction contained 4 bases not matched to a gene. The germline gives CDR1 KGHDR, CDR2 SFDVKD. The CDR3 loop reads CATSDPGTGAYEQYF. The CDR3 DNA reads TGTGCCACCAGTGACCCCGGGACAGGGGCCTACGAGCAGTACTTC.

The chain's CDR3 is CASSSTRENEQFF. The CDR3 nucleotides are TGTGCCAGCTCCTCCACAAGGGAGAATGAGCAGTTCTTC. This chain links TRBV18 with TRBJ2-1; D perhaps matches TRBD2 (5 bases). The V end lost 6 bases, the J end lost 7 bases, and 13 bases lay between the germline ends. CDR3 length equals 13 residues. From germline, CDR1 is KGHSH and CDR2 LQKENI.

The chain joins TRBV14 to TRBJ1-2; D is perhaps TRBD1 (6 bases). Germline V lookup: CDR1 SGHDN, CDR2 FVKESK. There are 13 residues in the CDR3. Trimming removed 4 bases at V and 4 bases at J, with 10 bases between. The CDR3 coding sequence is TGTGCCAGCAGCCCTCAGGGGCTCTATGGCTACACCTTC. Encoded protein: CASSPQGLYGYTF. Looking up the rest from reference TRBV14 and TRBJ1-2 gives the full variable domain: EAGVTQFPSHSVIEKGQTVTLRCDPISGHDNLYWYRRVMGKEIKFLLHFVKESKQDESGMPNNRFLAERTGGTYSTLKVQPAELEDSGVYFCASSPQGLYGYTFGSGTRLTVV.

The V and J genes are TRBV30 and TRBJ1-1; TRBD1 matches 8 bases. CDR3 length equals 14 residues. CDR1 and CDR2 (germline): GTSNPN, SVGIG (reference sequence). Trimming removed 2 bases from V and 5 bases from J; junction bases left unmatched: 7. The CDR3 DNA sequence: TGTGCCTGGAGTCGACTGCGGACAGGGACTGAAGCTTTCTTT. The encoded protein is CAWSRLRTGTEAFF.

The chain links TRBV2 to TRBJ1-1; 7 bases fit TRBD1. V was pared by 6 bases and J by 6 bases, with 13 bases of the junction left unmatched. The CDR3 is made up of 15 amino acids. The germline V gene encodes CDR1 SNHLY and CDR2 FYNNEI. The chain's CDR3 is CASSPETGRVAEAFF. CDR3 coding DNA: TGTGCCAGCAGCCCTGAGACAGGGCGGGTCGCTGAAGCTTTCTTT.

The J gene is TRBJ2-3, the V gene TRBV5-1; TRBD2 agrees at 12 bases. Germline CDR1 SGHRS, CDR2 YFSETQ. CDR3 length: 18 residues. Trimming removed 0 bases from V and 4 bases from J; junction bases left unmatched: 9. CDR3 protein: CASSLARTSGEVADTQYF. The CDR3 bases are TGCGCCAGCAGCTTGGCGCGGACTAGCGGGGAGGTCGCAGATACGCAGTATTTT.